This TCR beta chain was obtained from a study of blood T cell repertoires in COVID-19. As for the study in general: Donors in the United States, Italy and Spain gave samples during acute or convalescent COVID-19.

The V gene lost 5 bases and the J gene lost 3 bases, with 12 bases spanning the gap. The germline V gene has CDR1 SEHNR and CDR2 FQNEAQ (reference sequence). The length of the CDR3 is 14 residues. Data came from immunoSEQ multiplex PCR; TCRdb stores just in-frame clones and leaves some out. The sample shows 150,000 to 200,000 clones, around 85% of them seen only once. Individuals aged roughly 18 to 95 years were recruited from about two dozen US areas. Clinical history reported by participants formed the basis on which cohorts were assigned. Among Cohort 3 donors, those recovered had two negative PCRs, clearance, or symptom resolution.

Material: PBMCs or T cells enriched from blood (not recorded which). The chain carries TRBV7-9 and TRBJ2-3; weak D call: TRBD2 (5 bases). The clonotype originates from a man aged 35 to 55 who had recovered from COVID-19. This chain's CDR3 is CASSPRELTDTQYF. CDR3 nucleotides: TGTGCCAGCAGCCCCCGGGAATTAACAGATACGCAGTATTTT.